The 27 T cell receptor beta chains below all came from one sample that was sequenced in a study of blood T cell repertoires in COVID-19. Data came from immunoSEQ multiplex PCR; TCRdb stores just in-frame clones and leaves some out. Found here are more than 110,000 clones, around nine tenths of them singletons; the top ten hold more than 4%. Material: peripheral blood. These receptors were obtained from a woman between 40 and 50 years old with acute or convalescent COVID-19.

The chain uses TRBV6-7 and TRBJ2-7; TRBD1 matches at 9 bases. TRBV6-7 is annotated as an ORF whose role is uncertain. This CDR3 comprises 17 residues. V lost 5 bases, J lost 3 bases, and 14 bases stayed unmatched. This chain's CDR3 is CASSKSRRDREDYEQYF. The CDR3 coding sequence is TGTGCCAGCAGTAAATCTCGCCGGGACAGGGAGGACTACGAGCAGTACTTC.

The chain uses TRBV28 and TRBJ2-1; 11 bases are a match to TRBD1. The germline CDR1 and CDR2 sequences are MDHEN and SYDVKM. The V segment lost 5 bases and the J segment 9 bases; nucleotides outside the gene matches: 12. The CDR3 has 16 amino acids. The CDR3 coding sequence is TGTGCCAGCAGTCCCCGGGACAGGGGGGTTAGGAGTGAGCAGTTCTTC. It specifies CASSPRDRGVRSEQFF.

CDR3 sequence: CAISRQDLYGYTF. CDR3 in DNA: TGTGCCATCAGTCGACAGGACCTCTATGGCTACACCTTC. The J gene is TRBJ1-2, the V gene TRBV10-3, with a tentative D call TRBD1 (6 bases). Germline V lookup: CDR1 ENHRY, CDR2 SYGVKD. V was cut by 5 bases and J by 4 bases, with 11 bases left in between. The CDR3 is 13 amino acids.

The gene calls are TRBV11-3 and TRBJ2-1; D remains ambiguous. This CDR3 is 13 amino acids long. V gave up 5 bases and J gave up 9 bases, with 14 bases separating them. Germline assignment: CDR1 SGHNT and CDR2 YENEEA. This CDR3 reads CASSPQSDGEQFF. The CDR3 DNA reads as TGTGCCAGCAGCCCTCAATCAGATGGTGAGCAGTTCTTC.

V is TRBV6-5 and J is TRBJ2-7, with a possible D match to TRBD1 (5 bases). The germline gives CDR1 MNHEY, CDR2 SVGAGI. This CDR3 has 15 amino acids. V shed 5 bases and J shed 0 bases, with 14 bases lying between them. The CDR3 region is CASSPEGEPSYEQYF. CDR3 coding DNA: TGTGCCAGCAGTCCGGAAGGGGAACCCTCCTACGAGCAGTACTTC.

The V call is TRBV18, the J call TRBJ1-2, with TRBD1 matching over 7 bases. Germline V gene data show CDR1 as KGHSH and CDR2 as LQKENI. V trimming: 6 bases; J trimming: 6 bases; junction bases outside the gene matches: 16. The CDR3 covers 16 residues. CDR3 in amino acids: CASSYIMDRPNDGYTF. The CDR3 bases are TGTGCCAGCTCCTATATAATGGACAGGCCAAATGATGGCTACACCTTC.

The J gene is TRBJ2-7, the V gene TRBV25-1; TRBD2 might be the D (5 bases). There are 14 residues in the CDR3. With 5 bases removed from V and 2 bases from J, the gap between germline ends came to 13 bases. The germline CDR1 and CDR2 sequences are MGHDK and SYGVNS. DNA for the CDR3: TGTGCCAGCAGTTCGGCGGGTGCTACCTACGAGCAGTACTTC. It yields the protein CASSSAGATYEQYF.

This chain uses TRBV7-2 with TRBJ2-3, with a tentative D call TRBD2 (6 bases). This CDR3 contains 15 residues. The germline V gene has CDR1 SGHTA and CDR2 FQGNSA. Trimming pared 5 bases from V and 1 base from J, leaving 13 bases between. The CDR3 sequence: CASSPESGGTDTQYF. The CDR3 DNA sequence: TGTGCCAGCAGCCCCGAATCGGGGGGCACAGATACGCAGTATTTT.

Only one count was recorded for this clone. The V gene is TRBV11-2, the J gene TRBJ2-7, with 9 bases matching TRBD2. The CDR3 length is 15 residues. V lost 5 bases, J lost 4 bases, and 9 bases stayed unmatched. CDR1 SGHAT and CDR2 FQNNGV come from the germline V gene. The CDR3 region is CASSGSGTSRYEQYF. CDR3 bases: TGTGCCAGCAGCGGTTCCGGGACTAGCAGGTACGAGCAGTACTTC.

V and J are TRBV4-1 and TRBJ1-2, with a tentative D call TRBD1 (6 bases). V lost 4 bases and J 6 bases, leaving 15 bases between the germline ends. The germline gives CDR1 MGHRA, CDR2 YSYEKL. The CDR3 contains 14 residues. The CDR3 sequence is CASSLIGGDHGYTF. In nucleotides, the CDR3 is TGCGCCAGCAGCCTTATAGGGGGGGACCATGGCTACACCTTC.

The chain uses TRBV28 and TRBJ1-6; D not certain. Germline V gene data show CDR1 as MDHEN and CDR2 as SYDVKM. This CDR3 spans 14 amino acids. V lost 7 bases, J lost 7 bases, and 14 bases lay in between. The CDR3 bases are TGTGCCAGCACCCTCCGCGTCCTGAATTCACCCCTCCACTTT. Translated: CASTLRVLNSPLHF.

This CDR3 is CASSSEGALSYNEQFF. Written as DNA, the CDR3 is TGTGCCAGCAGCTCAGAGGGCGCCCTATCGTACAATGAGCAGTTCTTC. The V gene is TRBV7-3, the J gene TRBJ2-1, with a tentative D call TRBD2 (5 bases). The CDR3 sequence is 16 residues long. CDR1 is SGHTA, CDR2 FQGTGA, per germline. V was cut by 4 bases and J by 4 bases, with 17 bases left in between.

The chain employs TRBV6-6 and TRBJ2-3; TRBD2 agrees at 12 bases. Germline CDR1 is MNHNY and CDR2 is SVGAGI (reference sequence). Trimming removed 8 bases from V and 5 bases from J; junction bases left unmatched: 11. The CDR3 length is 16 residues. The CDR3: CASWGLAGEQGDTQYF. The CDR3, as DNA: TGTGCCAGCTGGGGACTAGCGGGCGAACAGGGAGATACGCAGTATTTT.

Here the CDR3 reads CASSLDGNEKLFF. DNA of the CDR3: TGCGCCAGCAGCTTGGACGGGAATGAAAAACTGTTTTTT. The chain recombines TRBV5-1 with TRBJ1-4; D unresolved. The V and J ends lost 0 bases and 5 bases respectively, with 5 bases between them. The V gene's germline CDR1 is SGHRS and CDR2 YFSETQ. The CDR3 runs to 13 residues.

As DNA, the CDR3 is TGCAGCGCCCGACAGAACACTGAAGCTTTCTTT. Its protein product is CSARQNTEAFF. The rearrangement uses TRBV29-1 and TRBJ1-1; unclear D gene. Deletions cut 7 bases from V and 1 base from J, with 7 bases between. Per germline, CDR1 SQVTM and CDR2 ANQGSEA. The CDR3 covers 11 residues.

V and J are TRBV5-1 and TRBJ2-1, with 7 bases that match TRBD2. The junction had 4 bases not matched to a gene; V was cut back by 4 bases and J by 0 bases. Germline-derived CDR1 and CDR2 are SGHRS and YFSETQ. The CDR3 contains 15 residues. DNA of the CDR3: TGCGCCAGCAGCCTAGGCGGGAGCTCCTACAATGAGCAGTTCTTC. Protein product: CASSLGGSSYNEQFF.

The rearrangement links TRBV7-9 to TRBJ1-2, with D possibly TRBD1 on 6 matching bases. Looked up from germline, CDR1 is SEHNR and CDR2 is FQNEAQ (reference sequence). V lost 4 bases, J lost 6 bases, and 12 bases lay in between. The CDR3 sequence is 13 residues long. CDR3 bases: TGTGCCAGCAGCTCATGGGACACCAATGGCTACACCTTC. It codes for CASSSWDTNGYTF. Supplemented by reference TRBV7-9 and TRBJ1-2, the full variable domain reads DTGVSQNPRHKITKRGQNVTFRCDPISEHNRLYWYRQTLGQGPEFLTYFQNEAQLEKSRLLSDRFSAERPKGSFSTLEIQRTEQGDSAMYLCASSSWDTNGYTFGSGTRLTVV.

This clone was counted only a few times. The chain joins TRBV14 to TRBJ2-1; D is ambiguous. Germline V gene data show CDR1 as SGHDN and CDR2 as FVKESK. Trimming cost V 1 base and J 8 bases, with 18 bases left between them. The CDR3 spans 16 residues. This CDR3 is CASSQVGSPEFYEQFF. Written as DNA, the CDR3 is TGTGCCAGCAGCCAAGTCGGTAGCCCCGAGTTTTATGAGCAGTTCTTC.

The rearrangement links TRBV27 to TRBJ1-2, with D perhaps matching TRBD1 (5 bases). This CDR3 is 15 amino acids long. The germline V gene has CDR1 MNHEY and CDR2 SMNVEV (reference sequence). Trimming removed 5 bases at V and 2 bases at J, with 15 bases between. The CDR3 region is CASSPLGQGNYGYTF. The CDR3 coding sequence is TGTGCCAGCAGTCCACTCGGGCAGGGCAACTATGGCTACACCTTC.

V usage is TRBV6-5 and J usage is TRBJ2-1, with 7 bases identical to TRBD1. This CDR3 is 14 amino acids long. J was trimmed by 2 bases and V by 5 bases; bases with no gene match: 3. Germline values: CDR1 MNHEY, CDR2 SVGAGI. Here the CDR3 DNA reads TGTGCCAGCAGTCGACAGGGAACCTACAATGAGCAGTTCTTC. It translates to CASSRQGTYNEQFF.

The J gene is TRBJ1-1, the V gene TRBV10-3; D is unclear. In germline, CDR1 is ENHRY, CDR2 SYGVKD. Trimming cost V 3 bases and J 5 bases, with 13 bases left between them. The CDR3 runs 14 residues. The CDR3 spells CAISEPPRRTEAFF. CDR3 DNA: TGTGCCATCAGTGAACCGCCCAGGAGGACTGAAGCTTTCTTT.

J is TRBJ2-3 and V is TRBV28, with 8 bases matching TRBD1. CDR1 is MDHEN, CDR2 SYDVKM, per germline. V dropped 4 bases and J dropped 0; count of bases not matched to a gene: 3. This CDR3 region has 15 residues. The DNA for the CDR3 is TGTGCCAGCAGTTCCTGGACAGGGAGCACAGATACGCAGTATTTT. This encodes CASSSWTGSTDTQYF.

The gene calls are TRBV13 and TRBJ1-1; D possibly corresponds to TRBD1 (6 bases). The length of the CDR3 is 17 residues. The V gene's germline CDR1 is PRHDT and CDR2 FYEKMQ (reference sequence). The V end was cut by 4 bases, the J end by 2 bases, with 20 bases between. CDR3 nucleotides: TGTGCCAGCAGCTCTCCGCTGACAGGCCGGGGAAACACTGAAGCTTTCTTT. Protein product: CASSSPLTGRGNTEAFF.

This clone was detected only a few times. This sequence joins TRBV7-2 and TRBJ1-6, with no clear D. Germline CDR1 SGHTA, CDR2 FQGNSA. Deletions cut 5 bases from V and 12 bases from J, with 17 bases between. CDR3 length: 14 residues. The CDR3 sequence: CASSPTNGFLPLHF. CDR3 DNA: TGTGCCAGCAGCCCAACTAACGGGTTTTTACCCCTCCACTTT.

The V and J genes are TRBV27 and TRBJ2-5; the D gene is possibly TRBD1 (6 bases). The CDR3 consists of 15 residues. Germline assignment: CDR1 MNHEY and CDR2 SMNVEV (reference sequence). Trimming stripped 3 bases from V and 1 base from J, with 12 bases between. The CDR3: CASSFGQHLQETQYF. In DNA form, the CDR3 reads TGTGCCAGCAGTTTTGGACAGCATCTCCAAGAGACCCAGTACTTC.

The chain links TRBV7-3 to TRBJ1-2; D may be TRBD1 (6 bases). CDR3 size: 14 residues. Germline loops: CDR1 SGHTA, CDR2 FQGTGA. V was trimmed by 5 bases and J by 4 bases, leaving 14 bases between them. CDR3 nucleotide sequence: TGTGCCAGCAGCCCAATGGTACAGGGCTATGGCTACACCTTC. Translating it yields CASSPMVQGYGYTF.

The V call is TRBV5-6, the J call TRBJ2-4; D uncertain. Germline CDR1 is SGHDT and CDR2 is YYEEEE. The ends were cut back, 2 bases at V and 7 bases at J, with 10 bases in the middle. This CDR3 spans 13 amino acids. In nucleotides, the CDR3 is TGTGCCAGCAGCTTAGACCCGGGTAACATTCAGTACTTC. It translates to CASSLDPGNIQYF. The variable domain in full, completed from reference TRBV5-6 and TRBJ2-4, reads DAGVTQSPTHLIKTRGQQVTLRCSPKSGHDTVSWYQQALGQGPQFIFQYYEEEERQRGNFPDRFSGHQFPNYSSELNVNALLLGDSALYLCASSLDPGNIQYFGAGTRLSVL.